The 23 T cell receptor beta chains below were found in one sample sequenced in a study of CD8 T cells in Susac syndrome. Random-hexamer reverse transcription was applied to about 0.5 to 1 ug RNA. MiXCR, applied by TCRdb to the immunoSEQ multiplex PCR reads, yields one record per CDR3 protein. This sample yields some 240,000 distinct CDR3 sequences, of which about 96% are seen a single time; 0.08% to 0.11% belongs to the top ten. Source material: CD4+ T cells from PBMCs. The source is a human donor with Susac syndrome.

The chain employs TRBV20-1 and TRBJ1-5, with D unresolved. V was trimmed by 1 base and J by 4 bases, leaving 8 bases between them. The CDR3 contains 13 residues. Germline CDR1 DFQATT, CDR2 SNEGSKA (reference sequence). CDR3 nucleotide sequence: TGCAGTGCTAGAGTTCACTCAAATCAGCCCCAGCATTTT. This translates into CSARVHSNQPQHF.

The chain combines TRBV12-3 or TRBV12-4 with TRBJ2-5, with 7 positions matching TRBD1. This CDR3 contains 13 residues. Losses at the gene ends were 6 bases for V and 4 bases for J; bases not matched to a gene: 5. The CDR3 region is CASRTGASETQYF. CDR3 nucleotides: TGTGCCAGCAGAACAGGGGCATCAGAGACCCAGTACTTC.

This chain links TRBV30 with TRBJ2-3; the D is unclear. The CDR3 is 14 residues long. Germline V gene lookup returns CDR1 GTSNPN and CDR2 SVGIG (reference sequence). Trimming left V 3 bases short and J 2 bases short, with 12 bases between. CDR3 nucleotides: TGTGCCTGGAGAGACCTAGTAGCCACAGATACGCAGTATTTT. This sequence encodes CAWRDLVATDTQYF.

The chain has TRBV30 and TRBJ1-1, with D perhaps matching TRBD1 (6 bases). The CDR3 sequence is 12 residues long. CDR1 GTSNPN and CDR2 SVGIG come from the germline V gene (reference sequence). Trimming pared 6 bases from V and 0 bases from J, leaving 8 bases between. CDR3 amino acids: CACGQLNTEAFF. The CDR3 nucleotides are TGTGCCTGTGGACAGTTGAACACTGAAGCTTTCTTT.

CDR3 protein: CAWNWRKGLTF. CDR3 nucleotide sequence: TGTGCCTGGAATTGGCGCAAGGGCCTGACTTTC. The J gene is TRBJ2-6, the V gene TRBV30; D gene uncertain. This CDR3 region has 11 residues. CDR1 and CDR2 from the germline V gene are GTSNPN and SVGIG (reference sequence). Trimming removed 4 bases at V and 15 bases at J, with 13 bases between.

The V call is TRBV7-3, the J call TRBJ2-7, with D maybe TRBD2 (5 bases). Germline V lookup: CDR1 SGHTA, CDR2 FQGTGA. V lost 2 bases to trimming and J lost 3 bases, with 14 bases between them. The CDR3 has 15 amino acids. This chain's CDR3 is CASSLEGGAYYEQYF. For the CDR3, the DNA is TGTGCCAGCAGCTTAGAGGGCGGAGCGTACTACGAGCAGTACTTC.

On this clonotype itself: Relative to the germline gene, one junction end is altered; a read error may explain this. The chain is built from TRBV12-3 or TRBV12-4 and TRBJ1-2; the D is unclear. The length of the CDR3 is 14 residues. In nucleotides, the CDR3 is TGTGCCAGCAGTTTTGATTCGTCAGGTTGGAAAAGGGCCTTC. It codes for CASSFDSSGWKRAF.

The CDR3: CSAIDRGHYEQYF. The CDR3 region has the DNA TGCAGTGCCATCGACAGGGGCCACTACGAGCAGTACTTC. This rearrangement joins TRBV20-1 to TRBJ2-7, with 8 bases identical to TRBD1. V trimming: 6 bases; J trimming: 3 bases; junction bases outside the gene matches: 7. CDR3 length equals 13 residues. Germline V gene sequence: CDR1 DFQATT, CDR2 SNEGSKA (reference sequence).

Only one count was recorded for this clonotype. This chain uses TRBV20-1 with TRBJ1-4, with D uncertain. Germline V gene data show CDR1 as DFQATT and CDR2 as SNEGSKA (reference sequence). Trimming pared 5 bases from V and 2 bases from J, leaving 9 bases between. The CDR3 extends over 13 amino acids. CDR3 in DNA: TGCAGTGCTGAAGGGAGTACTAATGAAAAACTGTTTTTT. Its protein is CSAEGSTNEKLFF.

The chain has TRBV5-1 and TRBJ2-2, with D tentatively TRBD2 (6 bases). Trimming pared 6 bases from V and 1 base from J, leaving 28 bases between. The CDR3 length is 20 residues. CDR1 is SGHRS, CDR2 YFSETQ, per germline. CDR3 protein: CASTRLSGSPTRRNTGELFF. The DNA for the CDR3 is TGCGCCAGCACCAGGCTTTCCGGGAGCCCGACTAGAAGGAACACCGGGGAGCTGTTTTTT.

The gene calls are TRBV4-1 and TRBJ2-7; a weak D match, TRBD2 (6 bases). V gave up 4 bases and J gave up 1 base, with 14 bases separating them. CDR3 length: 15 amino acids. CDR1 MGHRA and CDR2 YSYEKL come from the germline V gene. The CDR3 loop reads CASSPGDSGSYEQYF. CDR3 nucleotide sequence: TGCGCCAGCAGCCCCGGGGATAGCGGTTCCTACGAGCAGTACTTC.

The J gene is TRBJ2-1, the V gene TRBV30; no clear D. The CDR3 runs to 12 residues. Germline V gene lookup returns CDR1 GTSNPN and CDR2 SVGIG (reference sequence). Trimming pared 3 bases from V and 8 bases from J, leaving 11 bases between. The CDR3 loop is CAWSEFSHEQFF. The CDR3 coding sequence is TGTGCCTGGAGCGAGTTTTCTCATGAGCAGTTCTTC.

The chain joins TRBV6-5 to TRBJ2-3, with D uncertain. Per the germline V gene, CDR1 is MNHEY and CDR2 is SVGAGI. V lost 5 bases and J 4 bases, leaving 10 bases between the germline ends. This CDR3 spans 13 amino acids. This CDR3 is CASSARPADTQYF. In nucleotides, the CDR3 is TGTGCCAGCAGTGCCCGCCCCGCAGATACGCAGTATTTT.

The chain has TRBV28 and TRBJ2-4; weak D call: TRBD2 (5 bases). Trimming shortened V by 6 bases and J by 3 bases, and 12 bases separated the two germline ends. The CDR3 has 14 amino acids. Germline loops: CDR1 MDHEN, CDR2 SYDVKM. Written as DNA, the CDR3 is TGTGCCAGCAGACCTAGACGGGGCAAAAACATTCAGTACTTC. Protein: CASRPRRGKNIQYF. The entire variable domain, with the rest obtained from reference TRBV28 and TRBJ2-4, is as follows: DVKVTQSSRYLVKRTGEKVFLECVQDMDHENMFWYRQDPGLGLRLIYFSYDVKMKEKGDIPEGYSVSREKKERFSLILESASTNQTSMYLCASRPRRGKNIQYFGAGTRLSVL.

The chain uses TRBV24-1 and TRBJ1-2, with D perhaps TRBD1 (5 bases). V lost 3 bases and J 10 bases, leaving 11 bases between the germline ends. The V gene's germline CDR1 is KGHDR and CDR2 SFDVKD. This CDR3 comprises 12 residues. CDR3 DNA: TGTGCCACCAGTGATCTGGGACTTACCTACACCTTC. Its protein is CATSDLGLTYTF.

This chain joins TRBV27 and TRBJ2-2; 8 bases are a match to TRBD1. The germline gives CDR1 MNHEY, CDR2 SMNVEV (reference sequence). The J segment lost 3 bases and the V segment lost 5 bases, leaving 5 bases of the junction unmatched. The CDR3 loop spans 15 amino acids. CDR3 DNA sequence: TGTGCCAGCAGTGCCCACAGGGGGGACACCGGGGAGCTGTTTTTT. Amino acids: CASSAHRGDTGELFF.

V gene TRBV28 combines with J gene TRBJ2-1; 8 bases fit TRBD2. The CDR3 consists of 11 residues. J lost 14 bases, V lost 5 bases, and 5 bases had no gene match. Germline lookup yields CDR1 MDHEN and CDR2 SYDVKM. The CDR3 loop reads CASSLSGKKFF. The DNA for the CDR3 is TGTGCCAGCAGTCTTAGCGGGAAAAAGTTCTTC.

The chain uses TRBV18 and TRBJ1-4; D uncertain. The CDR3 contains 13 residues. V was pared by 3 bases and J by 7 bases, with 9 bases between. From germline, CDR1 is KGHSH and CDR2 LQKENI. Here the CDR3 DNA reads TGTGCCAGCTCACCGGGAGAGGTTGAAAAACTGTTTTTT. This translates into CASSPGEVEKLFF.

V and J are TRBV2 and TRBJ2-2; D remains ambiguous. V was cut by 5 bases and J by 0 bases, with 7 bases left in between. The CDR3 totals 14 residues. Germline CDR1 SNHLY, CDR2 FYNNEI. The CDR3: CASSPQANTGELFF. The CDR3 nucleotides are TGTGCCAGCAGTCCTCAAGCGAACACCGGGGAGCTGTTTTTT.

The chain combines TRBV5-1 with TRBJ2-2; 7 bases agree with TRBD2. With 8 bases clipped from V and 0 bases from J, the junction kept 4 bases outside the gene matches. The CDR3 spans 14 residues. The germline V gene encodes CDR1 SGHRS and CDR2 YFSETQ. The CDR3 DNA reads as TGCGCCAGTAAGACTAGCCCGAACACCGGGGAGCTGTTTTTT. Translating gives CASKTSPNTGELFF. The entire variable domain, with the rest obtained from reference TRBV5-1 and TRBJ2-2, is as follows: KAGVTQTPRYLIKTRGQQVTLSCSPISGHRSVSWYQQTPGQGLQFLFEYFSETQRNKGNFPGRFSGRQFSNSRSEMNVSTLELGDSALYLCASKTSPNTGELFFGEGSRLTVL.

This chain uses TRBV30 with TRBJ2-1; D gene uncertain. The CDR3 is made up of 13 amino acids. V was shortened by 0 bases and J by 4 bases, with 7 bases between the two germline ends. Germline-derived CDR1 and CDR2 are GTSNPN and SVGIG (reference sequence). CDR3: CAWSVRLYNEQFF. The CDR3 nucleotides are TGTGCCTGGAGTGTACGGCTGTACAATGAGCAGTTCTTC.

This chain links TRBV12-3 or TRBV12-4 with TRBJ2-3; 8 bases map to TRBD2. The CDR3 consists of 13 residues. The V segment lost 3 bases and the J segment 5 bases; nucleotides outside the gene matches: 1. CDR3 in amino acids: CASSFAGGDTQYF. CDR3 in DNA: TGTGCCAGCAGTTTCGCGGGAGGAGATACGCAGTATTTT.

The V and J genes are TRBV9 and TRBJ2-1; 13 bases match TRBD2. CDR1 is SGDLS and CDR2 is YYNGEE in the germline V gene. This CDR3 is built from 19 residues. V trimming: 3 bases; J trimming: 7 bases; junction bases outside the gene matches: 16. The CDR3 protein is CASSGLNLGLAGVLNEQFF. The CDR3 region has the DNA TGTGCCAGCAGCGGACTTAACCTAGGACTAGCGGGAGTATTGAATGAGCAGTTCTTC.